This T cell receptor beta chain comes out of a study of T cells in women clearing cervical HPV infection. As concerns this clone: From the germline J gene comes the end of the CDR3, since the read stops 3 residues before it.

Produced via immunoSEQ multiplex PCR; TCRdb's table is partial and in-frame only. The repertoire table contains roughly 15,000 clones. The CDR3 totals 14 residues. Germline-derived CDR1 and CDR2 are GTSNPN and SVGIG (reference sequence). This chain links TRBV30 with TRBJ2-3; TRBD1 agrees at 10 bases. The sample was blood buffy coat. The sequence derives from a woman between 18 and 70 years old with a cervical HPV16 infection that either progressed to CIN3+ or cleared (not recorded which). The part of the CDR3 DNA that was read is TGTGCCGGAGACAGGGGGCTTTACGAGGGACCG. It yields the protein CAGDRGLYEGP. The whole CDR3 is CAGDRGLYEGPQYF. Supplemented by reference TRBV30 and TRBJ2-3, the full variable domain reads SQTIHQWPATLVQPVGSPLSLECTVEGTSNPNLYWYRQAAGRGLQLLFYSVGIGQISSEVPQNLSASRPQDRQFILSSKKLLLSDSGFYLCAGDRGLYEGPQYFGPGTRLTVL.